These 31 T cell receptor beta chains share one sample of origin, sequenced in a study of cytomegalovirus exposure and HLA in healthy donors. Use of 60 Vbeta and 13 Jbeta primers characterized the PCR. TCRdb's table, derived via immunoSEQ multiplex PCR, lists solely in-frame clones and lacks some. Recorded for this sample: approximately 72,000 clones. The specimen sequenced was PBMCs. The origin of the receptors is a man aged 40-55 years in good health and CMV-seronegative.

The V and J genes are TRBV5-1 and TRBJ1-2, with unresolved D. The CDR3 totals 14 residues. V was shortened by 0 bases and J by 2 bases, with 8 bases between the two germline ends. CDR1 SGHRS and CDR2 YFSETQ come from the germline V gene. The CDR3 DNA sequence: TGCGCCAGCAGCTTGGAGCCGCGAAACTATGGCTACACCTTC. As protein: CASSLEPRNYGYTF.

This chain connects TRBV9 to TRBJ2-3; 7 positions agree with TRBD2. CDR1 is SGDLS, CDR2 YYNGEE, per germline. The V segment lost 0 bases and the J segment 7 bases; nucleotides outside the gene matches: 14. The CDR3 covers 17 residues. Here the CDR3 reads CASSVVVGRAGLHTQYF. Written as DNA, the CDR3 is TGTGCCAGCAGCGTAGTAGTAGGGAGAGCGGGACTACATACGCAGTATTTT.

The rearrangement links TRBV7-8 to TRBJ2-1; 7 nucleotides align to TRBD2. The CDR3 is made up of 14 amino acids. After removal of 4 bases from V and 8 bases from J, the junction contained 8 bases not matched to a gene. Germline CDR1 and CDR2: SGHVS and FQNEAQ. The CDR3 spells CASSSSRGGDEQFF. The CDR3 nucleotides are TGTGCCAGCAGCTCTTCGAGGGGAGGGGATGAGCAGTTCTTC.

This rearrangement joins TRBV30 to TRBJ1-2; unclear D gene. Germline V CDR1 and CDR2: GTSNPN, SVGIG (reference sequence). The CDR3 length is 12 residues. Trimming removed 2 bases at V and 4 bases at J, with 8 bases between. CDR3 in amino acids: CAWSLQSYGYTF. The DNA of the CDR3 is TGTGCCTGGAGTTTACAGAGCTATGGCTACACCTTC.

The CDR3 DNA sequence: TGTGCCAGCAGCACGACAGGGACTGGCAATCAGCCCCAGCATTTT. Its translation is CASSTTGTGNQPQHF. This chain joins TRBV7-2 and TRBJ1-5; 7 bases align to TRBD1. Germline V gene sequence: CDR1 SGHTA, CDR2 FQGNSA. The ends lost 5 bases at V and 2 bases at J; junction bases unmatched: 6. This CDR3 contains 15 residues. Drawing the rest from reference TRBV7-2 and TRBJ1-5, the complete variable domain is GAGVSQSPSNKVTEKGKDVELRCDPISGHTALYWYRQSLGQGLEFLIYFQGNSAPDKSGLPSDRFSAERTGGSVSTLTIQRTQQEDSAVYLCASSTTGTGNQPQHFGDGTRLSIL.

The chain has TRBV27 and TRBJ2-7, with a weak D call TRBD1 (5 bases). The CDR3 sequence is 15 residues long. Germline V CDR1 and CDR2: MNHEY, SMNVEV (reference sequence). Trimming removed 2 bases at V and 3 bases at J, with 14 bases between. The CDR3 region has the DNA TGTGCCAGCAGTTTAGGGGCGTCAGCTCTCTACGAGCAGTACTTC. It encodes CASSLGASALYEQYF.

The rearrangement links TRBV9 to TRBJ2-3, with 8 bases that match TRBD2. In germline, CDR1 is SGDLS, CDR2 YYNGEE. The CDR3 runs 15 residues. Germline trimming cut 3 bases from V and 0 bases from J; bases unmatched to any gene: 3. CDR3 nucleotide sequence: TGTGCCAGCAGCGCAATAGCGGGGAGCACAGATACGCAGTATTTT. Its protein is CASSAIAGSTDTQYF. The full variable domain, completed using reference TRBV9 and TRBJ2-3, is DSGVTQTPKHLITATGQRVTLRCSPRSGDLSVYWYQQSLDQGLQFLIQYYNGEERAKGNILERFSAQQFPDLHSELNLSSLELGDSALYFCASSAIAGSTDTQYFGPGTRLTVL.

The CDR3 loop is CASSQQGRTGGWNEQYF. Here the CDR3 DNA reads TGCGCCAGCAGCCAACAGGGACGGACAGGGGGCTGGAACGAGCAGTACTTC. The rearrangement links TRBV4-1 to TRBJ2-7, with TRBD1 matching over 11 bases. Germline assignment: CDR1 MGHRA and CDR2 YSYEKL. The CDR3 extends over 17 amino acids. V gave up 2 bases and J gave up 5 bases; unmatched junction bases: 11.

CDR3: CASSPSGLTSGGAWKYF. In DNA form, the CDR3 reads TGTGCCAGTAGTCCCTCGGGTCTCACTAGCGGGGGGGCTTGGAAGTACTTC. J is TRBJ2-4 and V is TRBV19; TRBD2 agrees at 13 bases. The CDR3 sequence is 17 residues long. Per germline, CDR1 LNHDA and CDR2 SQIVND (reference sequence). J gave up 14 bases and V 5 bases, and 18 bases lay outside the gene matches. Full variable domain (rest looked up from reference TRBV19 and TRBJ2-4): DGGITQSPKYLFRKEGQNVTLSCEQNLNHDAMYWYRQDPGQGLRLIYYSQIVNDFQKGDIAEGYSVSREKKESFPLTVTSAQKNPTAFYLCASSPSGLTSGGAWKYFGAGTRLSVL.

The V call is TRBV18, the J call TRBJ2-3; D is unresolved. CDR1 and CDR2 (germline): KGHSH, LQKENI. The CDR3 is 12 amino acids. V dropped 2 bases and J dropped 6 bases, with 6 bases sitting between them. In DNA form, the CDR3 reads TGTGCCAGCTCACCAATGCGGGATACGCAGTATTTT. Residues: CASSPMRDTQYF. The whole variable domain, remainder taken from reference TRBV18 and TRBJ2-3, is NAGVMQNPRHLVRRRGQEARLRCSPMKGHSHVYWYRQLPEEGLKFMVYLQKENIIDESGMPKERFSAEFPKEGPSILRIQQVVRGDSAAYFCASSPMRDTQYFGPGTRLTVL.

With regard to this clone: The germline gene is not matched at one end of the junction; a read error may be the cause. Different DNA sequences within this sample yield the same CDR3. The chain employs TRBV7-7 and TRBJ2-3; D call uncertain. Germline V CDR1 and CDR2: SSHAT, FNYEAQ (reference sequence). This CDR3 is 13 amino acids long. The CDR3 is CASSPRLKDTQYF. CDR3 nucleotide sequence: TGTGCTAGCAGCCCTAGGCTGAAAGATACGCAGTATTTT.

The rearrangement uses TRBV5-4 and TRBJ1-3; D ambiguous. The CDR3 contains 17 residues. V dropped 2 bases and J dropped 4 bases, with 19 bases sitting between them. Per the germline V gene, CDR1 is SGHNT and CDR2 is YYREEE (reference sequence). The CDR3 is CASSLDPLPSGGNTIYF. CDR3 sequence (DNA): TGTGCCAGCAGCTTAGACCCTTTACCAAGCGGAGGAAACACCATATATTTT.

This chain links TRBV6-4 with TRBJ1-1; 7 bases align to TRBD1. The ends lost 1 base at V and 11 bases at J; junction bases unmatched: 7. CDR3 size: 13 residues. Germline assignment: CDR1 MRHNA and CDR2 SNTAGT. The CDR3, as DNA: TGTGCCAGCAGTGACTTGGAGACAGGGTTGGCTTTCTTT. Translated: CASSDLETGLAFF.

The rearrangement links TRBV4-1 to TRBJ2-5, with 7 bases lining up with TRBD2. J gave up 5 bases and V 2 bases, and 11 bases lay outside the gene matches. The CDR3 contains 16 residues. Germline CDR1 reads MGHRA; CDR2 reads YSYEKL. Here the CDR3 reads CASSQSGGGRWETQYF. The DNA for the CDR3 is TGCGCCAGCAGCCAATCCGGCGGGGGACGGTGGGAGACCCAGTACTTC.

The CDR3 DNA reads as TGTGCCAGCAGTTGGTCCAGGGAATCAGGCTACACCTTC. It is translated as CASSWSRESGYTF. This chain joins TRBV27 and TRBJ1-2; D is perhaps TRBD1 (5 bases). Trimming removed 4 bases from V and 8 bases from J, with 14 bases in between. Germline V gene lookup returns CDR1 MNHEY and CDR2 SMNVEV (reference sequence). This CDR3 has 13 residues.

The chain employs TRBV28 and TRBJ2-7; 7 positions match TRBD1. There are 12 residues in the CDR3. CDR1 and CDR2 from the germline V gene are MDHEN and SYDVKM. The trim removed 5 bases at V and 12 bases at J, leaving 10 bases unmatched. In nucleotides, the CDR3 is TGTGCCAGCAGTCCTTCGGGACAGTCGGCGTACTTC. Residues: CASSPSGQSAYF.

V is TRBV30 and J is TRBJ1-4; a weak D match, TRBD1 (6 bases). Germline lookup yields CDR1 GTSNPN and CDR2 SVGIG (reference sequence). The CDR3 totals 13 residues. The ends were cut back, 1 base at V and 8 bases at J, with 11 bases in the middle. CDR3 sequence (DNA): TGTGCCTGGAGTGAGGGGGACGGGGAAAAACTGTTTTTT. Translation: CAWSEGDGEKLFF.

On this clone itself: One end of the junction is discordant with germline, which a read error may explain. Other DNA sequences in this sample translate to the same CDR3. The V call is TRBV19, the J call TRBJ1-4; 9 bases agree with TRBD1. There are 15 residues in the CDR3. CDR1 and CDR2 (germline): LNHDA, SQIVND (reference sequence). CDR3 nucleotides: TGCGCCAGTAGTGCTTCCGGGACAGGGACTGAAAAACTGTTTTTT. This translates into CASSASGTGTEKLFF. Variable domain in full (rest from reference TRBV19 and TRBJ1-4): DGGITQSPKYLFRKEGQNVTLSCEQNLNHDAMYWYRQDPGQGLRLIYYSQIVNDFQKGDIAEGYSVSREKKESFPLTVTSAQKNPTAFYLCASSASGTGTEKLFFGSGTQLSVL.

Regarding this clone: At one end, the junction sequence differs from germline, possibly due to a read error. The rearrangement links TRBV29-1 to TRBJ2-7; 8 bases map to TRBD1. CDR1 is SQVTM and CDR2 is ANQGSEA in the germline V gene. This CDR3 is built from 14 residues. The CDR3 loop reads CSVGGQANSYEQCF. The CDR3 region has the DNA TGCAGCGTTGGGGGACAGGCAAACTCCTACGAGCAGTGCTTC.

On this clone itself: One junction end does not reproduce the germline sequence, and a read error may be involved. The chain uses TRBV19 and TRBJ2-1; D gene ambiguous. The CDR3 is 16 amino acids. CDR1 LNHDA and CDR2 SQIVND come from the germline V gene (reference sequence). In DNA form, the CDR3 reads TGTGCCAGTAGTATAGGATACGGGTACTCCGACAATGAGCAGTTCTTC. Translating gives CASSIGYGYSDNEQFF.

This rearrangement joins TRBV10-3 to TRBJ2-7; 8 bases fit TRBD1. Looked up from germline, CDR1 is ENHRY and CDR2 is SYGVKD. V lost 9 bases, J lost 5 bases, and 3 bases stayed unmatched. There are 11 residues in the CDR3. CDR3 DNA sequence: TGTGCCATAGGGACAGGCCACGAGCAGTACTTC. Its protein is CAIGTGHEQYF.

The V gene is TRBV6-4, the J gene TRBJ2-3, with 11 bases matching TRBD2. The junction had 4 bases not matched to a gene; V was cut back by 3 bases and J by 5 bases. This CDR3 is built from 15 residues. The germline V gene has CDR1 MRHNA and CDR2 SNTAGT. The CDR3: CASSELAGDKDTQYF. In DNA form, the CDR3 reads TGTGCCAGCAGTGAACTAGCGGGGGATAAAGATACGCAGTATTTT.

The chain has TRBV6-4 and TRBJ2-2, with D uncertain. Germline V gene lookup returns CDR1 MRHNA and CDR2 SNTAGT. The CDR3 is 14 residues long. The V end was cut by 5 bases, the J end by 0 bases, with 7 bases between. This chain's CDR3 is CASSYTANTGELFF. The CDR3, as DNA: TGTGCCAGCAGTTACACAGCGAACACCGGGGAGCTGTTTTTT.

The rearrangement uses TRBV15 and TRBJ1-1; 10 bases line up with TRBD1. After removal of 1 base from V and 9 bases from J, the junction contained 11 bases not matched to a gene. This CDR3 is built from 16 residues. Looked up from germline, CDR1 is LNHNV and CDR2 is YYDKDF (reference sequence). The chain's CDR3 is CATSRARDRGDRKAFF. The DNA of the CDR3 is TGTGCCACCAGCAGAGCTAGGGACAGGGGCGATAGAAAAGCTTTCTTT. Full variable domain (outside the CDR3, taken from reference TRBV15 and TRBJ1-1): DAMVIQNPRYQVTQFGKPVTLSCSQTLNHNVMYWYQQKSSQAPKLLFHYYDKDFNNEADTPDNFQSRRPNTSFCFLDIRSPGLGDTAMYLCATSRARDRGDRKAFFGQGTRLTVV.

The chain employs TRBV4-1 and TRBJ1-1, with D uncertain. Trimming removed 0 bases at V and 1 base at J, with 6 bases between. The germline gives CDR1 MGHRA, CDR2 YSYEKL. CDR3 size: 14 residues. Here the CDR3 reads CASSQEFGNTEAFF. For the CDR3, the DNA is TGCGCCAGCAGCCAAGAGTTCGGGAACACTGAAGCTTTCTTT.

This chain uses TRBV25-1 with TRBJ2-7; 7 bases are a match to TRBD1. Germline lookup yields CDR1 MGHDK and CDR2 SYGVNS. Trimming removed 1 base from V and 6 bases from J; junction bases left unmatched: 6. There are 14 residues in the CDR3. The CDR3 is CASSEWRTGREQYF. The CDR3 bases are TGTGCCAGCAGTGAATGGAGGACAGGACGCGAGCAGTACTTC.

The chain combines TRBV6-1 with TRBJ2-1; 13 positions agree with TRBD2. This CDR3 comprises 18 residues. CDR1 MNHNS and CDR2 SASEGT come from the germline V gene. The V segment lost 6 bases and the J segment 7 bases; nucleotides outside the gene matches: 15. The CDR3 spells CASRELAGGLGHGNEQFF. CDR3 bases: TGTGCCAGCAGGGAACTAGCGGGGGGGCTAGGGCATGGGAATGAGCAGTTCTTC.

In nucleotides, the CDR3 is TGTGCCAGCAGTAGACCGTCGGGGGTGAACGGGGAGCTGTTTTTT. Encoded protein: CASSRPSGVNGELFF. The chain is built from TRBV6-5 and TRBJ2-2, with a tentative D call TRBD2 (6 bases). Germline-derived CDR1 and CDR2 are MNHEY and SVGAGI. V was trimmed by 5 bases and J by 7 bases, leaving 17 bases between them. This CDR3 has 15 amino acids.

The J gene is TRBJ1-6, the V gene TRBV30; unclear D gene. The CDR3 contains 14 residues. Trimming stripped 1 base from V and 8 bases from J, with 12 bases between. Germline loops: CDR1 GTSNPN, CDR2 SVGIG (reference sequence). Written as DNA, the CDR3 is TGTGCCTGGAGTGCGCACAATCGGGATTCACCCCTCCACTTT. Translated: CAWSAHNRDSPLHF.

The chain joins TRBV28 to TRBJ2-5; 7 positions agree with TRBD2. The V gene end was trimmed by 6 bases and the J gene end by 3 bases; junction bases not matched to a gene: 10. This CDR3 comprises 15 residues. Germline-derived CDR1 and CDR2 are MDHEN and SYDVKM. The CDR3 nucleotides read TGTGCCAGCAGGTTCACTGGGAGGGTAAAAGAGACCCAGTACTTC. Protein sequence: CASRFTGRVKETQYF. Together with reference TRBV28 and TRBJ2-5, the CDR3 gives the full variable domain: DVKVTQSSRYLVKRTGEKVFLECVQDMDHENMFWYRQDPGLGLRLIYFSYDVKMKEKGDIPEGYSVSREKKERFSLILESASTNQTSMYLCASRFTGRVKETQYFGPGTRLLVL.

The chain has TRBV19 and TRBJ1-2; tentatively, D is TRBD1 (5 bases). The V and J ends lost 6 bases and 7 bases respectively, with 12 bases between them. The CDR3 consists of 12 residues. The germline CDR1 and CDR2 sequences are LNHDA and SQIVND (reference sequence). The CDR3 is CASSPGPSGYTF. The CDR3 DNA is TGTGCCAGTAGCCCAGGGCCTAGTGGCTACACCTTC.